These T cell receptor beta chains were read from a single sample in a study of blood T cell repertoires in COVID-19. The assay was immunoSEQ multiplex PCR, and TCRdb's table has in-frame clones only and misses some. The sample comprises hundreds of thousands of clones, about 87% of which are singletons, and about 2.5% rests with the top ten. Material for sequencing was peripheral blood. All receptors come from a woman in her fifties or sixties with COVID-19, enrolled during active disease. The CDR3 runs from the conserved cysteine through the conserved F or W. The D gene is left open where the match is weak. A row's size may be missing; if present it is once, few, many or a size class.

TRBJ1-6	TRBD1	once	15	TRBV6-5	CASSYVDRGNSPLHF	TGTGCCAGCAGTTACGTCGACAGGGGCAATTCACCCCTCCACTTT
TRBJ2-7	TRBD1	NA	15	TRBV11-2	CASSLSKGQGDEQYF	TGTGCCAGCAGCTTATCGAAGGGACAGGGTGATGAGCAGTACTTC
TRBJ1-1	NA	NA	14	TRBV6-6	CASVNPGQNTEAFF	TGTGCCAGCGTCAATCCGGGACAGAACACTGAAGCTTTCTTT
TRBJ2-5	TRBD1	NA	13	TRBV7-3	CASSQYRGETQYF	TGTGCCAGCAGTCAATACAGGGGTGAGACCCAGTACTTC
TRBJ2-5	TRBD2	once	14	TRBV5-4	CASSNGGARETQYF	TGTGCCAGCAGCAACGGGGGGGCCCGAGAGACCCAGTACTTC
TRBJ2-1	NA	NA	13	TRBV10-3	CAISESAPAEQFF	TGTGCCATCAGTGAGTCGGCCCCCGCTGAGCAGTTCTTC
TRBJ1-2	NA	NA	12	TRBV24-1	CATSDSDYGYTF	TGTGCCACCAGTGATTCGGACTATGGCTACACCTTC
TRBJ1-5	NA	NA	14	TRBV7-2	CASSLTRSNQPQHF	TGTGCCAGCAGCTTGACACGCAGCAATCAGCCCCAGCATTTT
TRBJ1-1	NA	NA	14	TRBV5-6	CASSSGVGGTEAFF	TGTGCCAGCAGCTCAGGAGTAGGGGGCACTGAAGCTTTCTTT
TRBJ1-2	NA	NA	13	TRBV5-5	CASSLKGVPPYTF	TGTGCCAGCAGCTTGAAAGGGGTTCCCCCTTACACCTTC
TRBJ2-2	NA	NA	16	TRBV19	CASSMWGRRGTGELFF	TGTGCCAGTAGTATGTGGGGGCGAAGGGGCACCGGGGAGCTGTTTTTT
TRBJ2-2	TRBD1	NA	16	TRBV5-1	CASSLPGQGYTGELFF	TGCGCCAGCAGCCTCCCGGGACAGGGATACACCGGGGAGCTGTTTTTT
TRBJ2-7	TRBD2	NA	15	TRBV19	CATGAPAGGSYEQYF	TGTGCCACCGGGGCCCCAGCGGGGGGATCCTACGAGCAGTACTTC
TRBJ2-5	NA	once	17	TRBV7-8	CASSLLGSAPPRETQYF	TGTGCCAGCAGCTTATTAGGTTCGGCCCCCCCGAGGGAGACCCAGTACTTC
TRBJ1-4	NA	NA	16	TRBV7-9	CASSATTGSRGEKLFF	TGTGCCAGCAGCGCCACGACCGGCTCTAGGGGGGAAAAACTGTTTTTT
TRBJ2-2	NA	NA	15	TRBV6-5	CASTRFTGNTGELFF	TGTGCCAGCACCAGATTCACAGGGAACACCGGGGAGCTGTTTTTT
TRBJ2-1	NA	NA	11	TRBV3-1/TRBV3-2	CASSQLNEQFF	TGTGCCAGCAGCCAACTCAATGAGCAGTTCTTC
TRBJ2-7	TRBD2	NA	15	TRBV4-1	CASSQDGTSGYEQYF	TGCGCCAGCAGCCAAGATGGGACTAGCGGCTACGAGCAGTACTTC
TRBJ1-1	TRBD1	NA	17	TRBV14	CASSRKPGQTPSPEAFF	TGTGCCAGCAGCCGGAAACCGGGACAGACCCCCTCACCTGAAGCTTTCTTT
TRBJ2-2	NA	NA	14	TRBV5-5	CASSFSRDTGELFF	TGTGCCAGCAGCTTCTCCAGGGACACCGGGGAGCTGTTTTTT
TRBJ2-1	TRBD2	NA	17	TRBV13	CASSLPRGDSSYNEQFF	TGTGCCAGCAGCCTCCCACGGGGGGATAGCTCCTACAATGAGCAGTTCTTC
TRBJ1-5	NA	NA	16	TRBV27	CASSLLAGAANQPQHF	TGTGCCAGCAGTTTATTGGCAGGGGCGGCCAATCAGCCCCAGCATTTT